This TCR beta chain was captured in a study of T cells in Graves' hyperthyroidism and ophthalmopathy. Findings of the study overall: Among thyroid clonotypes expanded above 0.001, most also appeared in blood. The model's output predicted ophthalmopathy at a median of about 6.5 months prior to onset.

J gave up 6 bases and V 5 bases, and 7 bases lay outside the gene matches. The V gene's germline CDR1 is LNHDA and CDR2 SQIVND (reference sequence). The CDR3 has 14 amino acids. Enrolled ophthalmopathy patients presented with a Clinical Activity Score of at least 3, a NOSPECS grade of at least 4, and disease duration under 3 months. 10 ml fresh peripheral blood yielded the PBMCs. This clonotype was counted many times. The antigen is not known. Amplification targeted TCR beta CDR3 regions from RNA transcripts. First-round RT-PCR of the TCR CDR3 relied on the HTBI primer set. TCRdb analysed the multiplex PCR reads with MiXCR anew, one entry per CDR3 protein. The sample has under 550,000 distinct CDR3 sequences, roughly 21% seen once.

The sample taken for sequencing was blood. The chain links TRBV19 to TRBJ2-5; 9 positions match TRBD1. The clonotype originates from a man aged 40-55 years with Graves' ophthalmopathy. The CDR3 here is CASSPRDRVKTQYF. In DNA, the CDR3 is TGTGCCAGTAGTCCGAGGGACAGGGTGAAGACCCAGTACTTC.